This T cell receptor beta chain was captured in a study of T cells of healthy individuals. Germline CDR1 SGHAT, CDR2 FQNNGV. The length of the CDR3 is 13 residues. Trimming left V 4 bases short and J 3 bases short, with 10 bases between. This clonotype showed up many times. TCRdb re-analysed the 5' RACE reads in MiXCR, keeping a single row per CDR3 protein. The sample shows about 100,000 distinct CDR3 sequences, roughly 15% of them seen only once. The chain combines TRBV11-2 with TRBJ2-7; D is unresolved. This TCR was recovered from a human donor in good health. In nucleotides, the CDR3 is TGTGCCAGCAGCTCATCCATGAACTACGAGCAGTACTTC. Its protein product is CASSSSMNYEQYF. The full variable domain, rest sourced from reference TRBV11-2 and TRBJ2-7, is EAGVAQSPRYKIIEKRQSVAFWCNPISGHATLYWYQQILGQGPKLLIQFQNNGVVDDSQLPKDRFSAERLKGVDSTLKIQPAKLEDSAVYLCASSSSMNYEQYFGPGTRLTVT.